The 21 T cell receptor beta chains presented below share a single source sample, sequenced in a study of cytomegalovirus exposure and HLA in healthy donors. Assay: immunoSEQ multiplex PCR; the TCRdb copy retains only in-frame clones and omits some. The table includes some 140,000 clones, about 86% detected once. Sequenced input: PBMCs. These receptor sequences come from a man younger than 35 in good health and CMV-seropositive.

The chain has TRBV29-1 and TRBJ2-1; 13 nucleotides agree with TRBD2. The germline CDR1 and CDR2 sequences are SQVTM and ANQGSEA. The CDR3 has 19 amino acids. Unmatched junction bases numbered 12, after V lost 4 bases and J lost 0 bases. The CDR3 spells CSVVPREGTSGISYNEQFF. In nucleotides, the CDR3 is TGCAGCGTTGTGCCCAGGGAAGGGACTAGCGGGATCTCCTACAATGAGCAGTTCTTC.

The V call is TRBV7-2, the J call TRBJ2-7; 8 bases map to TRBD2. There are 15 residues in the CDR3. V was clipped by 5 bases and J by 0 bases; unmatched bases: 6. The germline V gene encodes CDR1 SGHTA and CDR2 FQGNSA. The CDR3 here is CASSPGGRSSYEQYF. CDR3 coding DNA: TGTGCCAGCAGCCCGGGGGGGAGGAGCTCCTACGAGCAGTACTTC.

J is TRBJ1-2 and V is TRBV18; D call uncertain. The CDR3 is 13 amino acids. Germline assignment: CDR1 KGHSH and CDR2 LQKENI. V was shortened by 3 bases and J by 6 bases, with 11 bases between the two germline ends. CDR3: CASSPRDTDGYTF. DNA for the CDR3: TGTGCCAGCTCACCTCGCGACACGGATGGCTACACCTTC.

In this sample, this clone turned up a few times. The chain links TRBV25-1 to TRBJ1-2, with unresolved D. The CDR3 length is 12 residues. Germline values: CDR1 MGHDK, CDR2 SYGVNS. The V gene lost 7 bases and the J gene lost 0 bases, with 6 bases spanning the gap. The CDR3 here is CASTTANYGYTF. CDR3 nucleotide sequence: TGTGCCAGCACCACAGCTAACTATGGCTACACCTTC.

The rearrangement uses TRBV11-2 and TRBJ2-4; TRBD1 is a possible D gene (6 bases). Germline CDR1 reads SGHAT; CDR2 reads FQNNGV. The CDR3 extends over 17 amino acids. Between the trimmed V and J ends, which lost 5 bases and 0 bases, there was a span of 17 bases. CDR3 protein: CASSVQQGRRAKNIQYF. For the CDR3, the DNA is TGTGCCAGCAGCGTACAACAGGGACGGAGAGCCAAAAACATTCAGTACTTC.

This clone was recorded a few times. The genes are TRBV27 and TRBJ1-1, with D unresolved. Germline V gives CDR1 MNHEY, CDR2 SMNVEV (reference sequence). This CDR3 has 13 amino acids. Between the trimmed V and J ends, which lost 3 bases and 1 base, there was a span of 6 bases. The CDR3 protein is CASSLAGNTEAFF. The CDR3 coding sequence is TGTGCCAGCAGTTTGGCAGGGAACACTGAAGCTTTCTTT.

This chain uses TRBV15 with TRBJ2-1, with 7 positions matching TRBD2. The J segment lost 10 bases and the V segment lost 5 bases, leaving 8 bases of the junction unmatched. The CDR3 contains 13 residues. Germline CDR1 reads LNHNV; CDR2 reads YYDKDF (reference sequence). The CDR3 reads CATSSNGGNEQFF. DNA of the CDR3: TGTGCCACCAGCTCCAACGGGGGGAACGAGCAGTTCTTC.

This clone has only a few counts. The V call is TRBV12-5, the J call TRBJ1-6; a possible D gene is TRBD1 (5 bases). V shed 5 bases and J shed 10 bases, with 18 bases lying between them. The CDR3 contains 15 residues. The germline V gene has CDR1 LGHNT and CDR2 FRNRAP. CDR3 in amino acids: CASGPPGLTTSPLHF. In DNA form, the CDR3 reads TGTGCTAGTGGTCCACCGGGACTCACAACATCACCCCTCCACTTT.

In DNA, the CDR3 is TGTGCCAGCACCCCTCAGAGCGAATACCCCGAGCAGTACTTC. It codes for CASTPQSEYPEQYF. V usage is TRBV5-8 and J usage is TRBJ2-7, with D unresolved. V was cut by 6 bases and J by 6 bases, with 19 bases left in between. The CDR3 totals 14 residues. The germline V gene encodes CDR1 SGHTS and CDR2 YDEGEE.

This chain connects TRBV29-1 to TRBJ1-1, with 10 bases lining up with TRBD1. Per the germline V gene, CDR1 is SQVTM and CDR2 is ANQGSEA. With V trimmed by 1 base and J by 5 bases, 7 bases remained unmatched. The CDR3 contains 15 residues. CDR3 coding DNA: TGCAGCGTTGAAGTGCCCGGACAGGGGGTAACTGAAGCTTTCTTT. It specifies CSVEVPGQGVTEAFF.

CDR3: CASTNTEETQYF. DNA for the CDR3: TGTGCCAGCACCAATACTGAAGAGACCCAGTACTTC. This sequence joins TRBV6-1 and TRBJ2-5, with no clear D. The CDR3 has 12 residues. Germline V lookup: CDR1 MNHNS, CDR2 SASEGT. Trimming shortened V by 7 bases and J by 3 bases, and 9 bases separated the two germline ends.

The V call is TRBV7-8, the J call TRBJ1-1; D not resolved. The CDR3 loop spans 13 amino acids. CDR1 and CDR2 from the germline V gene are SGHVS and FQNEAQ. Trimming pared 5 bases from V and 4 bases from J, leaving 11 bases between. The CDR3 sequence is CASSLERRTEAFF. The CDR3 DNA reads as TGTGCCAGCAGCCTGGAGAGGCGCACTGAAGCTTTCTTT.

The table lists this clone with a few counts. The CDR3 reads CASSDRDSLDGSGNTIYF. CDR3 nucleotides: TGTGCCAGCAGTGATCGGGACAGTCTGGACGGCTCTGGAAACACCATATATTTT. The chain is built from TRBV25-1 and TRBJ1-3; 7 nucleotides align to TRBD1. J was trimmed by 0 bases and V by 3 bases; bases with no gene match: 11. The CDR3 runs 18 residues. Germline CDR1 reads MGHDK; CDR2 reads SYGVNS. Full variable domain (missing parts from reference TRBV25-1 and TRBJ1-3): EADIYQTPRYLVIGTGKKITLECSQTMGHDKMYWYQQDPGMELHLIHYSYGVNSTEKGDLSSESTVSRIRTEHFPLTLESARPSHTSQYLCASSDRDSLDGSGNTIYFGEGSWLTVV.

The V and J genes are TRBV2 and TRBJ2-5; 9 bases are shared with TRBD2. The junction had 7 bases not matched to a gene; V was cut back by 0 bases and J by 5 bases. In germline, CDR1 is SNHLY, CDR2 FYNNEI. This CDR3 contains 16 residues. The CDR3 nucleotides are TGTGCCAGCAGTGAAGCGCGCGGGGGGGCCCGGGAGACCCAGTACTTC. Translated, it gives CASSEARGGARETQYF.

The V and J genes are TRBV5-3 and TRBJ1-2; D is undetermined. TRBV5-3 is marked as an open reading frame, function uncertain. The CDR3 consists of 14 residues. The V gene lost 3 bases and the J gene lost 7 bases, with 16 bases spanning the gap. The CDR3 reads CARSSPTPTCGYTF. DNA of the CDR3: TGTGCCAGAAGCTCCCCGACTCCTACCTGTGGCTACACCTTC.

This clone appeared a single time. This chain links TRBV5-6 with TRBJ2-7; a possible D gene is TRBD1 (5 bases). V lost 2 bases and J 3 bases, leaving 12 bases between the germline ends. The CDR3 length is 14 residues. Per the germline V gene, CDR1 is SGHDT and CDR2 is YYEEEE. The CDR3 loop is CASSFPYDSYEQYF. CDR3 DNA sequence: TGTGCCAGCAGCTTCCCATACGACAGCTACGAGCAGTACTTC.

This chain uses TRBV6-4 with TRBJ2-3, with D possibly matching TRBD2 (5 bases). In germline, CDR1 is MRHNA, CDR2 SNTAGT. V gave up 3 bases and J gave up 6 bases, with 10 bases separating them. The CDR3 covers 13 residues. The CDR3 region has the DNA TGTGCCAGCAGTGAAGCCGGGGAGGATACGCAGTATTTT. As protein: CASSEAGEDTQYF.

The chain recombines TRBV2 with TRBJ1-4; possibly TRBD1 for D (6 bases). From germline, CDR1 is SNHLY and CDR2 FYNNEI. V was cut by 3 bases and J by 7 bases, with 21 bases left in between. The CDR3 contains 17 residues. CDR3 in DNA: TGTGCCAGCAGTGATACAGGGAGGGAGGCTAGTGCTGAAAAACTGTTTTTT. This encodes CASSDTGREASAEKLFF.

The J gene is TRBJ2-7, the V gene TRBV6-1, with D possibly matching TRBD2 (5 bases). Trimming stripped 4 bases from V and 7 bases from J, with 11 bases between. Germline V lookup: CDR1 MNHNS, CDR2 SASEGT. The CDR3 runs to 12 residues. The CDR3 region is CASSVPGSEQYF. The CDR3 DNA reads as TGTGCCAGCAGTGTTCCGGGGAGTGAGCAGTACTTC.

The gene calls are TRBV5-1 and TRBJ1-1, with D tentatively TRBD1 (5 bases). The V end was cut by 5 bases, the J end by 0 bases, with 14 bases between. Germline V gene sequence: CDR1 SGHRS, CDR2 YFSETQ. The CDR3 extends over 15 amino acids. The CDR3 nucleotides read TGCGCCAGCAGGCTCACAGGAGAAATGAACACTGAAGCTTTCTTT. As protein: CASRLTGEMNTEAFF.

The CDR3 loop reads CASSPGTGKGKEDQPQHF. The CDR3 DNA sequence: TGCGCCAGCAGCCCCGGGACAGGAAAGGGAAAGGAGGATCAGCCCCAGCATTTT. J is TRBJ1-5 and V is TRBV4-1; TRBD1 agrees at 8 bases. This CDR3 is built from 18 residues. Germline V gives CDR1 MGHRA, CDR2 YSYEKL. With 4 bases clipped from V and 5 bases from J, the junction kept 16 bases outside the gene matches.